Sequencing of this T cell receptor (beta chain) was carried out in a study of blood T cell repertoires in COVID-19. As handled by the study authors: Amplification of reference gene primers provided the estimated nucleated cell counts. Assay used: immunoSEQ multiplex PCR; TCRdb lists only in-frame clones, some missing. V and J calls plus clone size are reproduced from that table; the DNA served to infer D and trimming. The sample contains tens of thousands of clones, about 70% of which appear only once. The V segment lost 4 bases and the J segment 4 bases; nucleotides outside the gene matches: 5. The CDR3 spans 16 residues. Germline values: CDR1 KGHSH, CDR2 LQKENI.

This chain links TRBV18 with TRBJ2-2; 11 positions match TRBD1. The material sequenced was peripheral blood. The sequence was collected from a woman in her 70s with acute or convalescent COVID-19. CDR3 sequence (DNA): TGTGCCAGCTCACAGCCGGGACAGGGGGGCACCGGGGAGCTGTTTTTT. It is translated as CASSQPGQGGTGELFF.